One T cell receptor (beta chain) is described in this entry. This specimen comes from a study of Ad26.COV2.S vaccination and SARS-CoV-2 variants. Trimming left V 0 bases short and J 3 bases short, with 5 bases between. The CDR3 extends over 13 amino acids. The germline V gene has CDR1 GTSNPN and CDR2 SVGIG (reference sequence). Assay: immunoSEQ multiplex PCR; the TCRdb copy retains only in-frame clones and omits some. The data show 380,000 or so clones, with about four fifths seen just once and around 7.4% held by the top ten. Treatment specified: 19 received Ad26.COV2.S at low or high dose, single or two shots; 5 received placebo; per-sample allocation not given. Material that was analyzed had been drawn on day 63 after the first vaccine or placebo injection.

The sequence derives from a person aged 18-65 years who received the Ad26.COV2.S COVID-19 vaccine or a placebo. The rearrangement joins TRBV30 to TRBJ2-2; the D is unclear. Sequencing was performed on peripheral blood, taken in a trial of Ad26.COV2.S vaccine versus placebo. The CDR3 DNA is TGTGCCTGGAGTGTAGGCTACACCGGGGAGCTGTTTTTT. Its translation: CAWSVGYTGELFF.